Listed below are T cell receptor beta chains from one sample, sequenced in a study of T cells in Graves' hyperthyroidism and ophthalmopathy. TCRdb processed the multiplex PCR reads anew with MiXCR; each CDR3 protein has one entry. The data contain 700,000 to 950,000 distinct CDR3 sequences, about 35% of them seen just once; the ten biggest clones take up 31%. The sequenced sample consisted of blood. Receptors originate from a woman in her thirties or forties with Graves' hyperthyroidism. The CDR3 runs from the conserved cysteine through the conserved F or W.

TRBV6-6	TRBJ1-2	CASLNPWGGGPGYTF
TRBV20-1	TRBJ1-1	CSAGDAPVEAFF
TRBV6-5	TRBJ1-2	CASRPSGPDGYTF
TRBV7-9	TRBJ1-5	CASSLVSGVPQHF
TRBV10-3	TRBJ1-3	CAISADRPGNTIYF
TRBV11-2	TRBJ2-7	CASSQPGTGAVPNF
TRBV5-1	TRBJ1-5	CASSVLDSMRQPQHF
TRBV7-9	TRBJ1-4	CASSFLGGDNEKLFF
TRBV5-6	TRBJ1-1	CASSLTGAQAFF
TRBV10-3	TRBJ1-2	CAISDGGGKIYGYTF